The 20 T cell receptor beta chains listed next were all sequenced from one sample in a study of vaccination and CD4 T cells after COVID-19. No antigen has been identified for these receptors. Cultured CD4+ T-cell DNA underwent Oncomine TCR Beta short-read sequencing. MiXCR was run by TCRdb on the PCR reads, yielding one entry per CDR3 protein. The table shows some 11,000 distinct CDR3 sequences, with roughly 41% occurring only once. Noted treatment: roughly 10-day PBMC culture with coronavirus spike peptide pools or control peptides (ViraFEST assay). The specimen was CD4+ T cells from blood, cultured in vitro, collected after SARS-CoV-2 vaccination. The receptors stem from a human donor who had recovered from COVID-19.

The rearrangement joins TRBV20-1 to TRBJ1-2; D ambiguous. From germline, CDR1 is DFQATT and CDR2 SNEGSKA (reference sequence). The V end was cut by 6 bases, the J end by 7 bases, with 12 bases between. This CDR3 comprises 11 residues. CDR3 in amino acids: CSALVSSGYTF. The CDR3 DNA sequence: TGCAGTGCCCTGGTGTCTTCTGGCTACACCTTC.

This clonotype was counted a few times. J is TRBJ1-2 and V is TRBV20-1; a possible D gene is TRBD1 (5 bases). The V and J ends lost 5 bases and 0 bases respectively, with 13 bases between them. This CDR3 region has 14 residues. Germline V gene sequence: CDR1 DFQATT, CDR2 SNEGSKA (reference sequence). This CDR3 is CSAALWGTNYGYTF. In DNA form, the CDR3 reads TGCAGTGCTGCCCTTTGGGGCACTAACTATGGCTACACCTTC.

The V gene is TRBV10-3, the J gene TRBJ2-3; 7 bases are a match to TRBD2. V dropped 7 bases and J dropped 1; count of bases not matched to a gene: 5. The CDR3 length is 14 residues. The germline V gene has CDR1 ENHRY and CDR2 SYGVKD. The CDR3 here is CAIKFGGGTDTQYF. The CDR3 DNA is TGTGCCATCAAGTTTGGGGGGGGCACAGATACGCAGTATTTT.

This clonotype was seen only a few times. The chain employs TRBV20-1 and TRBJ2-5; 11 bases align to TRBD1. The CDR3 extends over 17 amino acids. CDR1 and CDR2 from the germline V gene are DFQATT and SNEGSKA (reference sequence). The J segment lost 4 bases and the V segment lost 3 bases, leaving 13 bases of the junction unmatched. The CDR3 DNA is TGCAGTGCTAGCCCCCCCGCGGGACAGGGGGTAGGAGAGACCCAGTACTTC. This translates into CSASPPAGQGVGETQYF.

The chain carries TRBV20-1 and TRBJ2-5; 8 nucleotides align to TRBD1. The CDR3 runs 14 residues. The ends lost 4 bases at V and 4 bases at J; junction bases unmatched: 8. Germline lookup yields CDR1 DFQATT and CDR2 SNEGSKA (reference sequence). CDR3 coding DNA: TGCAGTGCTATACGGACAGGGAAGGCAGAGACCCAGTACTTC. Protein sequence: CSAIRTGKAETQYF.

The chain employs TRBV11-2 and TRBJ1-2; D is unclear. The germline V gene encodes CDR1 SGHAT and CDR2 FQNNGV. The CDR3 is 16 amino acids. V was cut by 3 bases and J by 8 bases, with 22 bases left in between. The CDR3 DNA sequence: TGTGCCAGCAGCTTGGGAGGAACGGAGGCCTTGGGGGGCTACACCTTC. Amino acids: CASSLGGTEALGGYTF. Full variable domain (outside the CDR3, taken from reference TRBV11-2 and TRBJ1-2): EAGVAQSPRYKIIEKRQSVAFWCNPISGHATLYWYQQILGQGPKLLIQFQNNGVVDDSQLPKDRFSAERLKGVDSTLKIQPAKLEDSAVYLCASSLGGTEALGGYTFGSGTRLTVV.

The J gene is TRBJ1-2, the V gene TRBV19, with a possible D match to TRBD1 (5 bases). The CDR3 sequence is 13 residues long. Trimming took off 4 bases at V and 7 bases at J, with 13 bases between the two ends. CDR1 and CDR2 (germline): LNHDA, SQIVND (reference sequence). The CDR3 here is CASSTPGPFGYTF. CDR3 coding DNA: TGTGCCAGTAGTACCCCGGGGCCCTTTGGCTACACCTTC.

V is TRBV20-1 and J is TRBJ1-4; 7 nucleotides line up with TRBD1. With 2 bases clipped from V and 3 bases from J, the junction kept 0 bases outside the gene matches. Looked up from germline, CDR1 is DFQATT and CDR2 is SNEGSKA (reference sequence). The CDR3 is 13 residues long. The CDR3 is CSARQGANEKLFF. CDR3 bases: TGCAGTGCTAGACAGGGGGCTAATGAAAAACTGTTTTTT.

This clonotype is deemed large. This sequence joins TRBV20-1 and TRBJ1-2; no clear D. The ends were cut back, 1 base at V and 1 base at J, with 7 bases in the middle. CDR1 and CDR2 (germline): DFQATT, SNEGSKA (reference sequence). The CDR3 is made up of 13 amino acids. Written as DNA, the CDR3 is TGCAGTGCTAGAGTCCCGAGTAACTATGGCTACACCTTC. Protein product: CSARVPSNYGYTF.

The chain is built from TRBV5-1 and TRBJ2-1, with D tentatively TRBD2 (5 bases). The V gene lost 0 bases and the J gene lost 1 base, with 8 bases spanning the gap. This CDR3 comprises 15 residues. CDR1 is SGHRS, CDR2 YFSETQ, per germline. The CDR3 sequence is CASSLVLVSYNEQFF. The DNA for the CDR3 is TGCGCCAGCAGCTTGGTACTAGTATCCTACAATGAGCAGTTCTTC.

The rearrangement uses TRBV20-1 and TRBJ1-5, with unresolved D. The CDR3 is 16 amino acids. Germline V gene data show CDR1 as DFQATT and CDR2 as SNEGSKA (reference sequence). The V end was cut by 6 bases, the J end by 0 bases, with 18 bases between. The DNA of the CDR3 is TGCAGTGCCCTGAGGCGGTTGGCAGCTAGCAATCAGCCCCAGCATTTT. Encoded protein: CSALRRLAASNQPQHF.

This clonotype was detected only a few times. The chain couples TRBV6-2 or TRBV6-3 to TRBJ1-2; D ambiguous. V lost 4 bases and J lost 4, with 4 bases in between. The germline V gene encodes CDR1 MNHEY and CDR2 SVGEGT. The CDR3 covers 11 residues. CDR3 residues: CASSSRYGYTF. CDR3 DNA: TGTGCCAGCAGTTCTCGCTATGGCTACACCTTC.

The V call is TRBV5-1, the J call TRBJ2-7; 7 bases fit TRBD1. In germline, CDR1 is SGHRS, CDR2 YFSETQ. Losses at the gene ends were 5 bases for V and 7 bases for J; bases not matched to a gene: 9. This CDR3 is 13 amino acids long. This chain's CDR3 is CASRSTGAQEQYF. CDR3 nucleotides: TGCGCCAGCAGGTCAACAGGGGCGCAGGAGCAGTACTTC.

This rearrangement joins TRBV20-1 to TRBJ2-2; D may be TRBD1 (5 bases). V was shortened by 3 bases and J by 4 bases, with 9 bases between the two germline ends. The V gene's germline CDR1 is DFQATT and CDR2 SNEGSKA (reference sequence). This CDR3 contains 13 residues. The CDR3 nucleotides are TGCAGTGCTAGCAGGGTAACCACCGGGGAGCTGTTTTTT. As protein: CSASRVTTGELFF.

This clonotype was seen once. V usage is TRBV28 and J usage is TRBJ2-3; D not certain. CDR3 length equals 12 residues. The V gene lost 4 bases and the J gene lost 2 bases, with 4 bases spanning the gap. Germline values: CDR1 MDHEN, CDR2 SYDVKM. The CDR3 is CASSSYTDTQYF. As DNA, the CDR3 is TGTGCCAGCAGTTCCTACACAGATACGCAGTATTTT.

This clonotype has more than one count but fewer than ten. As DNA, the CDR3 is TGTGCCAGCAGTTACGGCGGGGTGAATTATGGCTACACCTTC. Its protein product is CASSYGGVNYGYTF. The chain links TRBV6-2 or TRBV6-3 to TRBJ1-2; no clear D. V dropped 2 bases and J dropped 5 bases, with 12 bases sitting between them. The CDR3 totals 14 residues. Germline loops: CDR1 MNHEY, CDR2 SVGEGT.

In this sample, this clonotype turned up a few times. V gene TRBV6-1 combines with J gene TRBJ1-2, with D uncertain. There are 15 residues in the CDR3. CDR1 is MNHNS, CDR2 SASEGT, per germline. V lost 2 bases, J lost 8 bases, and 18 bases lay in between. The CDR3 sequence is CASSEIPKSSRGYTF. The CDR3 nucleotides read TGTGCCAGCAGTGAAATTCCAAAATCCTCTAGGGGCTACACCTTC.

The chain employs TRBV28 and TRBJ2-7; tentatively, D is TRBD1 (5 bases). Trimming removed 6 bases from V and 0 bases from J, with 15 bases in between. Germline-derived CDR1 and CDR2 are MDHEN and SYDVKM. The CDR3 has 15 amino acids. The CDR3 reads CASSSAGASSYEQYF. CDR3 sequence (DNA): TGTGCCAGCAGCTCGGCTGGGGCAAGCTCCTACGAGCAGTACTTC.

The chain is built from TRBV2 and TRBJ2-5, with 9 bases that match TRBD2. V trimming: 6 bases; J trimming: 0 bases; junction bases outside the gene matches: 8. CDR1 is SNHLY, CDR2 FYNNEI, per germline. The CDR3 spans 16 residues. The CDR3 region is CASRDTGTSHQETQYF. Written as DNA, the CDR3 is TGTGCCAGCAGGGACACCGGGACTAGCCACCAAGAGACCCAGTACTTC.

V usage is TRBV20-1 and J usage is TRBJ1-5; TRBD1 matches at 7 bases. Looked up from germline, CDR1 is DFQATT and CDR2 is SNEGSKA (reference sequence). The CDR3 loop spans 14 amino acids. The V and J ends lost 5 bases and 3 bases, in that order; junction bases with no gene match: 7. Here the CDR3 DNA reads TGCAGTGCTGGGCGAACAGGGGCCAATCAGCCCCAGCATTTT. Protein product: CSAGRTGANQPQHF.